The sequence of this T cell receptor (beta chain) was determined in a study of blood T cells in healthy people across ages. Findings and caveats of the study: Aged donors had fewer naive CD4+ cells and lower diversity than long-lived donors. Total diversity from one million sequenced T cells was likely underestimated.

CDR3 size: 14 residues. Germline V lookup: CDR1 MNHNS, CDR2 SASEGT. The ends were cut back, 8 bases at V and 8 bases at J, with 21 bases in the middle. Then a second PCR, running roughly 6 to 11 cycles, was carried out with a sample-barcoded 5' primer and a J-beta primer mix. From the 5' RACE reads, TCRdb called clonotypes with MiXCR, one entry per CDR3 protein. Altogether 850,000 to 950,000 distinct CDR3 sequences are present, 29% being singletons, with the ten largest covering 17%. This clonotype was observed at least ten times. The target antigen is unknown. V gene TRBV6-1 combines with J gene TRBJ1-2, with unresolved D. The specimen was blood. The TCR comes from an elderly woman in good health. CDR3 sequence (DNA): TGTGCCAGCGCTACATCGGCGGGCGCTATCGGCTACACCTTC. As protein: CASATSAGAIGYTF.